This T cell receptor (beta chain) is from a study of a mutant IDH1 vaccine in newly diagnosed glioma. Study summary: Patients were given eight vaccinations, scheduled in weeks 1, 3, 5, 7, 11, 15, 19 and 23. Patients were started on vaccination 4-6 weeks after radiotherapy alone, or with temozolomide cycles. The therapy given earlier, which was standard therapy, consisted of radiotherapy, temozolomide, or both, and most of the patients received both.

Of note for this clone: Its antigen is undetermined. This sample includes further DNA sequences coding for the same CDR3.

Generated by immunoSEQ multiplex PCR, the TCRdb table keeps only in-frame clones and is missing some. The table shows 100,000 to 150,000 clones, with about four fifths occurring only once. V dropped 4 bases and J dropped 0 bases, with 9 bases sitting between them. Germline assignment: CDR1 MNHNY and CDR2 SVGAGI (reference sequence). CDR3 size: 14 residues. Overall study results and limits: Immune responses arising from the vaccine appeared in about 95% of patients.

Specified time point: week 11, during vaccination. In every dose of vaccine, 300 ug of mutant IDH1 20-mer peptide was given alongside topical imiquimod. This specimen consisted of PBMCs, obtained from a glioma patient whose treatment included an IDH1 peptide vaccine. The V and J genes are TRBV6-6 and TRBJ1-1; D is unresolved. The TCR sequence derives from a man aged 40-49 years with glioma. The DNA of the CDR3 is TGTGCCAGCAGTTTCGATAGGTTGAACACTGAAGCTTTCTTT. This gives the protein CASSFDRLNTEAFF.